A single sample is the source of the 23 T cell receptor beta chains below, sequenced in a study of chemoradiotherapy in HPV16-positive cancers. Profiled with immunoSEQ multiplex PCR; TCRdb holds only in-frame clones, not every one. The sample holds 15,000 to 20,000 clones, roughly 89% seen once. This material consisted of blood, taken from a patient who underwent chemoradiotherapy. The receptor set was obtained from a human donor with HPV-associated anogenital cancer.

The J gene is TRBJ1-3, the V gene TRBV6-5; D is unresolved. This CDR3 contains 14 residues. Germline CDR1 MNHEY, CDR2 SVGAGI. Between the trimmed V and J ends, which lost 0 bases and 0 bases, there was a span of 3 bases. The CDR3 here is CASSYSGSGNTIYF. The CDR3 DNA follows: TGTGCCAGCAGTTACTCAGGCTCTGGAAACACCATATATTTT.

This chain links TRBV7-8 with TRBJ1-2; 9 nucleotides agree with TRBD1. The junction had 6 bases not matched to a gene; V was cut back by 9 bases and J by 4 bases. The CDR3 is 13 residues long. Germline-derived CDR1 and CDR2 are SGHVS and FQNEAQ. Written as DNA, the CDR3 is TGTGCCAGGATACAGGGGGCAATCTATGGCTACACCTTC. Its translation is CARIQGAIYGYTF. The full variable domain, with the rest looked up from reference TRBV7-8 and TRBJ1-2, is GAGVSQSPRYKVAKRGQDVALRCDPISGHVSLFWYQQALGQGPEFLTYFQNEAQLDKSGLPSDRFFAERPEGSVSTLKIQRTQQEDSAVYLCARIQGAIYGYTFGSGTRLTVV.

This chain uses TRBV6-4 with TRBJ1-1, with 7 bases identical to TRBD1. Germline lookup yields CDR1 MRHNA and CDR2 SNTAGT. Unmatched junction bases numbered 2, after V lost 3 bases and J lost 1 base. The CDR3 sequence is 14 residues long. CDR3 DNA sequence: TGTGCCAGCAGTGAAGGGACAGAGAACACTGAAGCTTTCTTT. As protein: CASSEGTENTEAFF.

The rearrangement joins TRBV6-5 to TRBJ1-2; no reliable D call. From germline, CDR1 is MNHEY and CDR2 SVGAGI. The V end lost 4 bases, the J end lost 4 bases, and 10 bases lay between the germline ends. The CDR3 consists of 13 residues. The CDR3 coding sequence is TGTGCCAGCAGTTCAGGTCAGGTCTATGGCTACACCTTC. Translating it yields CASSSGQVYGYTF.

The rearrangement joins TRBV27 to TRBJ1-2; TRBD1 agrees at 10 bases. The trim removed 6 bases at V and 2 bases at J, leaving 3 bases unmatched. CDR3 length: 14 amino acids. CDR1 MNHEY and CDR2 SMNVEV come from the germline V gene (reference sequence). The CDR3 spells CASRPTGGNYGYTF. CDR3 nucleotides: TGTGCCAGCAGGCCGACAGGGGGCAACTATGGCTACACCTTC.

The J gene is TRBJ2-7, the V gene TRBV27; weak D call: TRBD2 (6 bases). Germline lookup yields CDR1 MNHEY and CDR2 SMNVEV (reference sequence). The CDR3 is 15 amino acids. Trimming removed 5 bases from V and 1 base from J, with 15 bases in between. The chain's CDR3 is CASSPQLARSYEQYF. In DNA form, the CDR3 reads TGTGCCAGCAGTCCCCAACTAGCAAGGTCCTACGAGCAGTACTTC.

This chain joins TRBV7-2 and TRBJ1-6; D is unclear. Germline V lookup: CDR1 SGHTA, CDR2 FQGNSA. The V end was cut by 2 bases, the J end by 8 bases, with 4 bases between. The CDR3 is 12 amino acids. The CDR3 is CASSLFYSPLHF. CDR3 bases: TGTGCCAGCAGCTTATTTTATTCACCCCTCCACTTT.

The chain links TRBV27 to TRBJ2-7; D possibly uses TRBD1 or TRBD2 (5 bases each). The germline CDR1 and CDR2 sequences are MNHEY and SMNVEV (reference sequence). V lost 3 bases to trimming and J lost 6 bases, with 12 bases between them. The CDR3 extends over 13 amino acids. This CDR3 reads CASSFGVGREQYF. CDR3 sequence (DNA): TGTGCCAGCAGTTTTGGGGTGGGACGCGAGCAGTACTTC.

The rearrangement joins TRBV5-4 to TRBJ2-5; 8 bases fit TRBD2. With V trimmed by 0 bases and J by 0 bases, 4 bases remained unmatched. This CDR3 spans 16 amino acids. Germline V gene sequence: CDR1 SGHNT, CDR2 YYREEE (reference sequence). The CDR3 coding sequence is TGTGCCAGCAGCTTGGGGCTAGCGGGTAACCAAGAGACCCAGTACTTC. Translated: CASSLGLAGNQETQYF.

The genes are TRBV4-1 and TRBJ1-1; a weak D match, TRBD1 (5 bases). Trimming shortened V by 0 bases and J by 11 bases, and 16 bases separated the two germline ends. Germline V CDR1 and CDR2: MGHRA, YSYEKL. The CDR3 extends over 14 amino acids. In DNA form, the CDR3 reads TGCGCCAGCAGCCAAGATCGGACAACCCAAAGGGCTTTCTTT. Translating it yields CASSQDRTTQRAFF.

The rearrangement joins TRBV19 to TRBJ1-1; tentatively, D is TRBD1 (5 bases). CDR1 and CDR2 (germline): LNHDA, SQIVND (reference sequence). CDR3 length: 18 residues. Trimming took off 8 bases at V and 1 base at J, with 26 bases between the two ends. CDR3 loop: CASGNMGPGIYGNTEAFF. CDR3 in DNA: TGTGCCAGTGGTAATATGGGGCCCGGGATTTATGGGAACACTGAAGCTTTCTTT. Combining the CDR3 with reference TRBV19 and TRBJ1-1 gives the whole variable domain DGGITQSPKYLFRKEGQNVTLSCEQNLNHDAMYWYRQDPGQGLRLIYYSQIVNDFQKGDIAEGYSVSREKKESFPLTVTSAQKNPTAFYLCASGNMGPGIYGNTEAFFGQGTRLTVV.

This clone was seen a few times. This chain uses TRBV19 with TRBJ2-3; a possible D gene is TRBD1 (6 bases). CDR1 and CDR2 (germline): LNHDA, SQIVND (reference sequence). Trimming removed 6 bases from V and 6 bases from J, with 10 bases in between. CDR3 length: 12 amino acids. CDR3: CASSARGDTQYF. The CDR3 DNA reads TGTGCCAGTAGCGCGAGGGGGGATACGCAGTATTTT. Supplemented by reference TRBV19 and TRBJ2-3, the full variable domain reads DGGITQSPKYLFRKEGQNVTLSCEQNLNHDAMYWYRQDPGQGLRLIYYSQIVNDFQKGDIAEGYSVSREKKESFPLTVTSAQKNPTAFYLCASSARGDTQYFGPGTRLTVL.

The V and J genes are TRBV28 and TRBJ2-7; D is possibly TRBD1 (5 bases). The CDR3 has 15 residues. V gave up 6 bases and J gave up 3 bases, with 18 bases separating them. Germline V gene lookup returns CDR1 MDHEN and CDR2 SYDVKM. The CDR3 here is CASSHLSRGLYEQYF. The DNA of the CDR3 is TGTGCCAGCAGCCACCTCAGTAGGGGCCTCTACGAGCAGTACTTC.

The chain links TRBV5-1 to TRBJ2-7, with D possibly being TRBD1 (5 bases). Germline loops: CDR1 SGHRS, CDR2 YFSETQ. V was trimmed by 1 base and J by 6 bases, leaving 17 bases between them. The CDR3 covers 15 residues. CDR3 nucleotides: TGCGCCAGCAGCTTGACCAGGGATCCGTTTCGCGAGCAGTACTTC. Translating it yields CASSLTRDPFREQYF.

The genes are TRBV7-9 and TRBJ2-6; TRBD1 matches 8 bases. This CDR3 region has 16 residues. Germline V gene lookup returns CDR1 SEHNR and CDR2 FQNEAQ (reference sequence). V lost 2 bases to trimming and J lost 4 bases; unmatched junction nucleotides: 4. Here the CDR3 DNA reads TGTGCCAGCAGCTTATGGACAGGGCTGGGGGCCAACGTCCTGACTTTC. Translation gives CASSLWTGLGANVLTF.

This clone was recorded only once. The CDR3 nucleotides are TGTGCCTGGACAGTCCAAGAGACCCAGTACTTC. This translates into CAWTVQETQYF. The chain uses TRBV30 and TRBJ2-5; D not resolved. Trimming left V 4 bases short and J 1 base short, with 4 bases between. This CDR3 spans 11 amino acids. Germline CDR1 reads GTSNPN; CDR2 reads SVGIG (reference sequence).

This chain connects TRBV6-5 to TRBJ2-7; a possible D gene is TRBD1 (6 bases). Trimming left V 6 bases short and J 6 bases short, with 9 bases between. The CDR3 runs 11 residues. The germline gives CDR1 MNHEY, CDR2 SVGAGI. CDR3 protein: CASSRDTEQYF. For the CDR3, the DNA is TGTGCCAGCAGCAGGGACACCGAGCAGTACTTC.

The genes are TRBV6-6 and TRBJ1-2; no firm D call. The CDR3 is 15 amino acids. V shed 2 bases and J shed 3 bases, with 13 bases lying between them. Per the germline V gene, CDR1 is MNHNY and CDR2 is SVGAGI (reference sequence). This CDR3 is CASSYLPSRDYGYTF. The CDR3 nucleotides are TGTGCCAGCAGTTACCTCCCCTCCCGGGACTATGGCTACACCTTC.

The V call is TRBV5-4, the J call TRBJ2-5; no clear D. The germline V and J ends were trimmed by 1 base and 5 bases, with 3 bases remaining between them. This CDR3 is 11 amino acids long. Germline assignment: CDR1 SGHNT and CDR2 YYREEE (reference sequence). The CDR3 DNA is TGTGCCAGCAGCTTGATGGAGACCCAGTACTTC. It codes for CASSLMETQYF. The variable domain in full, completed from reference TRBV5-4 and TRBJ2-5, reads ETGVTQSPTHLIKTRGQQVTLRCSSQSGHNTVSWYQQALGQGPQFIFQYYREEENGRGNFPPRFSGLQFPNYSSELNVNALELDDSALYLCASSLMETQYFGPGTRLLVL.

CDR3 in amino acids: CASSPPGGASGNTIYF. The CDR3 coding sequence is TGTGCCAGCTCACCGCCCGGGGGGGCGAGTGGAAACACCATATATTTT. V is TRBV18 and J is TRBJ1-3, with a weak D call TRBD1 (6 bases). V was pared by 3 bases and J by 3 bases, with 15 bases between. Germline V gene data show CDR1 as KGHSH and CDR2 as LQKENI. The CDR3 has 16 residues.

The chain has TRBV6-6 and TRBJ2-3; 7 bases fit TRBD1. The CDR3 consists of 13 residues. Germline V CDR1 and CDR2: MNHNY, SVGAGI (reference sequence). The trim removed 7 bases at V and 3 bases at J, leaving 4 bases unmatched. The CDR3 is CASNLQGTDTQYF. DNA of the CDR3: TGTGCCAGCAACTTACAGGGGACAGATACGCAGTATTTT.

The chain recombines TRBV13 with TRBJ2-7; 8 nucleotides agree with TRBD1. The CDR3 contains 14 residues. V lost 3 bases, J lost 2 bases, and 3 bases stayed unmatched. Germline CDR1 reads PRHDT; CDR2 reads FYEKMQ (reference sequence). The CDR3 loop reads CASSFDRGTYEQYF. DNA for the CDR3: TGTGCCAGCAGCTTCGACAGGGGTACCTACGAGCAGTACTTC.

This clone was observed a handful of times. The chain employs TRBV15 and TRBJ2-6; possibly TRBD1 or TRBD2 for D (5 bases each). Germline V CDR1 and CDR2: LNHNV, YYDKDF (reference sequence). The CDR3 extends over 18 amino acids. V was cut by 6 bases and J by 0 bases, with 18 bases left in between. CDR3 loop: CATRNERGPGSGANVLTF. The CDR3 coding sequence is TGTGCCACCAGAAACGAGAGGGGACCCGGCTCTGGGGCCAACGTCCTGACTTTC. Variable domain in full (rest from reference TRBV15 and TRBJ2-6): DAMVIQNPRYQVTQFGKPVTLSCSQTLNHNVMYWYQQKSSQAPKLLFHYYDKDFNNEADTPDNFQSRRPNTSFCFLDIRSPGLGDTAMYLCATRNERGPGSGANVLTFGAGSRLTVL.